These T cell receptor beta chains were read from a single sample in a study of shared clonotypes between healthy human individuals. Data came from immunoSEQ multiplex PCR; TCRdb stores just in-frame clones and leaves some out. The sample has 2 million or so clones, just under 95% seen once; the top ten hold approximately 1.2%. The sequencing sample was made of naive CD8+ T cells sorted from blood. These receptors all stem from a man aged 18 to 29 in good health. Both conserved end residues are part of each CDR3. A D gene is named only where the DNA matches it firmly. Only some rows state a clone size, as once, few, many or a class for expanded clones.

-	TRBV5-1	TRBJ2-6	-	TGCGCCAGCAGCTTGGGAGGGATAGTGTCTTCTGGGGCCAACGTCCTGACTTTC	CASSLGGIVSSGANVLTF
-	TRBV5-1	TRBJ2-1	-	TGCGCCAGCAGCTTAAATTTTCCGGGACCGCGGTACAATGAGCAGTTCTTC	CASSLNFPGPRYNEQFF
-	TRBV27	TRBJ2-7	-	TGTGCCAGCAGTTTTCATTCGGTCACAAGGAACGAGCAGTACTTC	CASSFHSVTRNEQYF
-	TRBV7-9	TRBJ2-5	-	TGTGCCAGCAGCGCCCCAACAGGAGAGACCCAGTACTTC	CASSAPTGETQYF
-	TRBV19	TRBJ1-5	-	TGTGCCAGTAGCACGGGTTTAACGCAGCCCCAGCATTTT	CASSTGLTQPQHF
-	TRBV21-1	TRBJ2-7	-	TGTGCCAGCAGCCGAGAGGGAGAGATATACGAGCAGTACTTC	CASSREGEIYEQYF
-	TRBV7-2	TRBJ1-2	-	TGTGCCAGCAGCCAACTACAGGCGGGATATGGCTACACCTTC	CASSQLQAGYGYTF
TRBD1	TRBV2	TRBJ1-6	-	TGTGCCAGCTCCGGGACAGTAGGGACCAGGTCCTATAATTCACCCCTCCACTTT	CASSGTVGTRSYNSPLHF
-	TRBV27	TRBJ1-1	-	TGTGCCAGCAGCCCATCGGCGGGGGAGAGTAGCACTGAAGCTTTCTTT	CASSPSAGESSTEAFF
-	TRBV9	TRBJ2-7	-	TGTGCCAGCAGCCCCGGGCAGGGAAACTACGAGCAGTACTTC	CASSPGQGNYEQYF
-	TRBV6-5	TRBJ1-2	once	TGTGCCAGCAGTTACTCCCTGACAGGTTCGGCTGGCTACACCTTC	CASSYSLTGSAGYTF
-	TRBV6-5	TRBJ1-2	-	TGTGCCAGCAGTTACTCAGGGGGGTTCGGCGACTATGGCTACACCTTC	CASSYSGGFGDYGYTF
TRBD2	TRBV19	TRBJ2-7	-	TGTGCCAGTAGTATCGGCGGGAGGACCTACGAGCAGTACTTC	CASSIGGRTYEQYF
-	TRBV7-9	TRBJ2-5	-	TGTGCCAGCAGCCCCCCGGAGGAGGGTGAGACCCAGTACTTC	CASSPPEEGETQYF
-	TRBV9	TRBJ2-1	-	TGTGCCAGCAGCCCGAGAGGGGCGACCTCCTACAATGAGCAGTTCTTC	CASSPRGATSYNEQFF
TRBD1	TRBV5-6	TRBJ2-5	-	TGTGCCAGCAGCCCCTCGGGACAGGGCGAGACCCAGTACTTC	CASSPSGQGETQYF
-	TRBV19	TRBJ2-7	-	TGTGCCAGTAGTATAGGGCCCGGGGGCGTCGAGCAGTACTTC	CASSIGPGGVEQYF
-	TRBV6-1	TRBJ1-6	-	TGTGCCAGCAGTGACTTAAGGACGTATTCACCCCTCCACTTT	CASSDLRTYSPLHF
-	TRBV4-2	TRBJ2-2	-	TGTGCCAGCAGCCAAAACTTCAACACCGGGGAGCTGTTTTTT	CASSQNFNTGELFF
TRBD2	TRBV11-2	TRBJ2-1	-	TGTGCCAGCACCCTACTAGCGGGGGGCCCAGTTGAGCAGTTCTTC	CASTLLAGGPVEQFF
TRBD2	TRBV10-3	TRBJ2-1	-	TGTGCCATCAGTGAGTCGACTAGCGGGGGGCCTGACGAGCAGTTCTTC	CAISESTSGGPDEQFF
-	TRBV11-2	TRBJ2-7	-	TGTGCCAGCAGCTTAGGTGCCGGGTTCGACGAGCAGTACTTC	CASSLGAGFDEQYF